This T cell receptor beta chain stems from a study of blood T cell repertoires in COVID-19. Looking at the study overall: Researchers got acute and convalescent COVID-19 samples from the United States, Italy and Spain. PBMCs, B-cell-depleted T cells, or T cells provided the cDNA or gDNA that made up the material.

Authors' processing steps: Amplification from reference gene primers served as the basis for estimated nucleated cell counts. The data were produced by immunoSEQ multiplex PCR, yet TCRdb's version contains in-frame clones alone and is incomplete. D and trimming come from the DNA, and the V and J calls and clone size come from that table. The sample includes 80,000 to 95,000 clones, roughly 80% of them seen just once. Looked up from germline, CDR1 is LGHDT and CDR2 is YNNKEL (reference sequence). J gave up 6 bases and V 4 bases, and 1 base lay outside the gene matches. CDR3 length equals 13 residues. The sample was peripheral blood. The V call is TRBV3-1 (or the pseudogene TRBV3-2), the J call TRBJ1-4, with TRBD1 matching over 8 bases. The TCR was taken from a woman at least 80 years old with active or convalescent COVID-19. The CDR3 is CASSRGQDEKLFF. CDR3 nucleotides: TGTGCCAGCAGCCGGGGACAGGATGAAAAACTGTTTTTT.